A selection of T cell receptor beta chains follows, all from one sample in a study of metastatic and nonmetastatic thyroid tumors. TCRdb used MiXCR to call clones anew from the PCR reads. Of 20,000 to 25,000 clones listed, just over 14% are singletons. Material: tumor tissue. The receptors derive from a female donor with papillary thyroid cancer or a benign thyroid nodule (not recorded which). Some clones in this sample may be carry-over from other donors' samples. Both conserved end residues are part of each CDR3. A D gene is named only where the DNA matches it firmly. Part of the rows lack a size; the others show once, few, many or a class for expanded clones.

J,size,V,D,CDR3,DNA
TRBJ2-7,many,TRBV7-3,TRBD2,CASSLSGGDSYEQYF,TGTGCCAGCAGCTTAAGCGGGGGGGACTCCTACGAGCAGTACTTC
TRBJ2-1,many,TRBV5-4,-,CASSSGGAEYNEQFF,TGTGCCAGCAGCTCGGGCGGGGCAGAATACAATGAGCAGTTCTTC
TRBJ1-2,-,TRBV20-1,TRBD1,CSATRDSISYGYTF,TGCAGTGCTACCCGGGACAGCATCTCTTATGGCTACACCTTC
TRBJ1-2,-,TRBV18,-,CASSPPPGRGRVYGYTF,TGTGCCAGCTCACCACCCCCGGGACGGGGACGGGTCTATGGCTACACCTTC
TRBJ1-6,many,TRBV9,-,CASSVGLSYNSPLHF,TGTGCCAGCAGCGTAGGCCTGTCCTATAATTCACCCCTCCACTTT
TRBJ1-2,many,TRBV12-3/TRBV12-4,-,CASSLEGGVSYGYTF,TGTGCCAGCAGTTTAGAGGGAGGGGTTAGCTATGGCTACACCTTC
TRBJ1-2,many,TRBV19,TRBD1,CASSVAGTGVFWNYGYTF,TGTGCCAGTAGTGTCGCCGGGACAGGGGTTTTTTGGAACTATGGCTACACCTTC
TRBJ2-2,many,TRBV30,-,CAYSSASNTGELFF,TGTGCCTATTCTAGCGCCTCGAACACCGGGGAGCTGTTTTTT
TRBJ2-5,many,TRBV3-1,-,CASSSSLGVAEETQYF,TGTGCCAGCAGCTCCTCTCTGGGGGTAGCGGAAGAGACCCAGTACTTC
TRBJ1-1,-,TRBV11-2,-,CASSLVGAGNVAEAFF,TGTGCCAGCAGCTTAGTAGGGGCAGGGAATGTGGCTGAAGCTTTCTTT
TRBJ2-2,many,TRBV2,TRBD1,CASSAGQGRTGELFF,TGTGCCAGCAGTGCGGGACAGGGAAGGACCGGGGAGCTGTTTTTT